A selection of T cell receptor beta chains follows, all from one sample in a study of technical replicates of blood from a few donors. Data came from immunoSEQ multiplex PCR; TCRdb stores just in-frame clones and leaves some out. The sample contains tens of thousands of clones, around nine tenths of which appear only once. The specimen sequenced was T cells isolated from PBMCs. The receptors were gathered from a human donor in good health. CDR3s include the opening cysteine and the closing phenylalanine or tryptophan. Fields, in order: D gene, clone size, J gene, V gene, CDR3 DNA, CDR3 protein. The D gene is left open where the match is weak. Clone sizes are given selectively: once, few, many, or a class where the clone is expanded.

D: TRBD1
size: -
J: TRBJ1-5
V: TRBV6-6
DNA: TGTGCCATTTCCAACAGGGGAGGTCAGCCCCAGCATTTT
CDR3: CAISNRGGQPQHF

D: -
size: -
J: TRBJ2-7
V: TRBV5-1
DNA: TGCGCCCTGAAATGGGGGGGCCGTCCGTACGAGCAGTACTTC
CDR3: CALKWGGRPYEQYF

D: -
size: -
J: TRBJ2-3
V: TRBV7-9
DNA: TGTGCCAGCAGCTTGTTCGGGAACACAGATACGCAGTATTTT
CDR3: CASSLFGNTDTQYF

D: -
size: -
J: TRBJ2-1
V: TRBV4-3
DNA: TGCGCCAGCAGCTTCGGGACACCCAACAATGAGCAGTTCTTC
CDR3: CASSFGTPNNEQFF

D: TRBD1
size: -
J: TRBJ2-1
V: TRBV25-1
DNA: TGTGCCAGCAGTTTCGCCGGGACAGGGATATATGAGCAGTTCTTC
CDR3: CASSFAGTGIYEQFF

D: -
size: -
J: TRBJ2-7
V: TRBV5-1
DNA: TGCGCCAGCAGCCACGAGGCCGCCTACGAGCAGTACTTC
CDR3: CASSHEAAYEQYF

D: -
size: -
J: TRBJ2-1
V: TRBV4-2
DNA: TGTGCCAGCAGCCAATTCACAGGGAGCTCCTACAATGAGCAGTTCTTC
CDR3: CASSQFTGSSYNEQFF

D: -
size: -
J: TRBJ2-7
V: TRBV25-1
DNA: TGTGCCAGCAGTGGCCCGGGACAATTCTACGAGCAGTACTTC
CDR3: CASSGPGQFYEQYF

D: TRBD2
size: -
J: TRBJ2-1
V: TRBV5-6
DNA: TGTGCCAGCAGCTCCTGGACTAGCGGGAGTAGGGCCTACAATGAGCAGTTCTTC
CDR3: CASSSWTSGSRAYNEQFF

D: TRBD1
size: -
J: TRBJ1-2
V: TRBV7-2
DNA: TGTGCCAGCAGCCCTTCCGGGACAGACCTCCTCGCCTTC
CDR3: CASSPSGTDLLAF

D: -
size: once
J: TRBJ2-7
V: TRBV6-1
DNA: TGTGCCAGCAGTGAAGGGACTCTCCACGAGCAGTACTTC
CDR3: CASSEGTLHEQYF

D: TRBD2
size: -
J: TRBJ2-3
V: TRBV10-1
DNA: TGCGCCAGCAGTGAGACGGCGGGAGGGTTAAGAGATACGCAGTATTTT
CDR3: CASSETAGGLRDTQYF

D: TRBD1
size: -
J: TRBJ1-4
V: TRBV7-9
DNA: TGTGCCAGCAGCAGCGGGACAGGTGAAAAACTGTTTTTT
CDR3: CASSSGTGEKLFF

D: -
size: once
J: TRBJ1-4
V: TRBV10-3
DNA: TGTGCCACAGCTAACAGGGTAGCTAATGAAAAACTGTTTTTT
CDR3: CATANRVANEKLFF

D: TRBD1
size: -
J: TRBJ2-5
V: TRBV18
DNA: TGTGCCAGCTCACCTACAGGGGGTCGGAGCCGTGGTGAGACCCAGTACTTC
CDR3: CASSPTGGRSRGETQYF

D: -
size: -
J: TRBJ2-3
V: TRBV21-1
DNA: TGTGCCAGCAGCAAAAAGCGGGAATTCTTTAGCACAGATACGCAGTATTTT
CDR3: CASSKKREFFSTDTQYF

D: TRBD1
size: -
J: TRBJ2-1
V: TRBV7-6
DNA: TGTGCCAGCAGCTTATACAGGGGTAACAATGAGCAGTTCTTC
CDR3: CASSLYRGNNEQFF

D: -
size: -
J: TRBJ2-2
V: TRBV1
DNA: TGCACCAGCAGCCAAATCAGCGCGTACACCGGGGAGCTGTTTTTT
CDR3: CTSSQISAYTGELFF

D: -
size: -
J: TRBJ1-5
V: TRBV27
DNA: TGTGCCAGCACCCCTGGGGGGTCCAATCAGCCCCAGCATTTT
CDR3: CASTPGGSNQPQHF

D: TRBD1
size: -
J: TRBJ1-2
V: TRBV13
DNA: TGTGCCAGCAGCTTAGGGGACAGGGGAAACTATGGCTACACCTTC
CDR3: CASSLGDRGNYGYTF

D: TRBD2
size: -
J: TRBJ2-1
V: TRBV6-5
DNA: TGTGCCAGCCTTATCAACCTAGCGGGAGGGAATGAGCAGTTCTTC
CDR3: CASLINLAGGNEQFF

D: TRBD1
size: -
J: TRBJ2-7
V: TRBV5-4
DNA: TGTGCCAGCAGCCCAGGACAGGCCTTCTACGAGCAGTACTTC
CDR3: CASSPGQAFYEQYF